This paragraph reports one TCR beta chain. This clonotype was seen only a few times. Its antigen is unknown. Per-base qualities were not stored, and no clone one base away is much larger. This specimen comes from a study of identical twins (dated by TCRdb to 2016 to 2017). For context, the study as a whole: To test whether fetal clonotypes persist, this study deep-sequenced TCR alpha and beta repertoires from monozygotic twins, from unrelated adults of various ages, and from cord blood. To rule out contamination, the twin experiments were replicated at different times with different library preparation protocols. What the work shows at the level of the full study, not this receptor alone: Invariant T cells such as MAIT and iNKT could partly confound zero-insertion analyses, though diverse VJ usage argued against this for most clonotypes. Because the same donors could not be followed over many years, the conclusions relied on cross-sectional statistical analysis. Fewer insertions were carried by abundant cord blood beta clonotypes; a weaker similar trend was observed in young adult naive repertoires, while no such trend was observed in memory repertoires. Out-of-frame TCR alpha sequences shared between twins showed an excess of low generation-probability sequences compared with coincidental sharing between unrelated individuals. The excess sharing between twins in beta out-of-frame sequences was weaker because fewer shared sequences reduced the signal-to-noise ratio. In monozygotic twins, out-of-frame TCR alpha sharing was systematically underestimated by recombination models, although the models agreed with sharing between unrelated individuals.

All donors were healthy Caucasians. Three pairs of female monozygotic twins, all aged roughly 18 to 30 years, made up the twin cohort. Positive isolation kits from Invitrogen were used to isolate the CD4+ and CD8+ T cell populations. CDR1 SNHLY and CDR2 FYNNEI are derived from the germline V gene. Including cysteine and phenylalanine, the CDR3 has 14 amino acids. Of all the DNA, just the CDR3 is kept, 42 bases in frame from base 1. V loses 4 bases of germline sequence and J loses 5 bases, and the interval between the two ends is 14 bases. The protocol used for the library was 5' RACE. Instrument used: Illumina HiSeq 2000. A universal primer binding site was added through template switching, and the final cDNA carried a unique molecular identifier so that TCR cDNA molecules could be counted accurately. Specific primers in the conserved constant-segment region were used to synthesize first-strand cDNA for TCR alpha and beta chains. Each cDNA library was double barcoded, with a SMART-Mk sample barcode plus Illumina barcodes, to control for contamination. TruSeq adapter sequences along with Illumina sample barcodes were introduced in two successive PCR steps. TCR alpha and beta cDNA libraries were sequenced on the Illumina HiSeq platform with custom primers. The original methods were these. MiGEC was used to process raw reads and extract unique molecular identifiers, and MiXCR was used to find CDR3 positions. Recombination models were inferred per individual with the repgenHMM and IGoR tools using an EM algorithm. The analysis of shared clonotypes was done with the tcR package in R, with sharing normalized by the product of cloneset sizes. Out-of-frame nonproductive sequences were analyzed to study raw recombination free of thymic and clonal selection effects. TCRdb reprocessing: public reads trimmed at Q25 with fastp, clones called with MiXCR, in-frame beta chains kept. CDR3 protein duplicates are merged, each entry listing the most common genes and DNA. TCRdb, not the original authors, processed these V and J calls. A total of 540,000 or so distinct CDR3 sequences appear in this sample, approximately 20% of them only once. The ten largest clonotypes hold about 0.48% of the sample.

This same sample was also taken into another study, of yellow fever vaccine responses in identical twins. Per the second study: According to the authors, the vaccine-induced T cell response in identical twins seemed to be partly convergent and partly specific to each individual. Focusing on identical twins, the study followed the T cell clones that responded to the vaccine, and did so with precision.

This clonotype originated in a woman aged 18-29 years in good health. The chain is encoded by TRBV2 joined to TRBJ2-5, with a tentative D gene TRBD1 over 5 matching bases. Sequenced input: CD4+ T cells sorted from blood. The DNA reads as follows: TGTGCCAGCAGTGCGGACACCCCTCGGGAGACCCAGTACTTC. It specifies CASSADTPRETQYF. The variable domain in full, with residues beyond the CDR3 obtained from the reference TRBV2 and TRBJ2-5 genes, is EPEVTQTPSHQVTQMGQEVILRCVPISNHLYFYWYRQILGQKVEFLVSFYNNEISEKSEIFDDQFSVERPDGSNFTLKIRSTKLEDSAMYFCASSADTPRETQYFGPGTRLLVL.